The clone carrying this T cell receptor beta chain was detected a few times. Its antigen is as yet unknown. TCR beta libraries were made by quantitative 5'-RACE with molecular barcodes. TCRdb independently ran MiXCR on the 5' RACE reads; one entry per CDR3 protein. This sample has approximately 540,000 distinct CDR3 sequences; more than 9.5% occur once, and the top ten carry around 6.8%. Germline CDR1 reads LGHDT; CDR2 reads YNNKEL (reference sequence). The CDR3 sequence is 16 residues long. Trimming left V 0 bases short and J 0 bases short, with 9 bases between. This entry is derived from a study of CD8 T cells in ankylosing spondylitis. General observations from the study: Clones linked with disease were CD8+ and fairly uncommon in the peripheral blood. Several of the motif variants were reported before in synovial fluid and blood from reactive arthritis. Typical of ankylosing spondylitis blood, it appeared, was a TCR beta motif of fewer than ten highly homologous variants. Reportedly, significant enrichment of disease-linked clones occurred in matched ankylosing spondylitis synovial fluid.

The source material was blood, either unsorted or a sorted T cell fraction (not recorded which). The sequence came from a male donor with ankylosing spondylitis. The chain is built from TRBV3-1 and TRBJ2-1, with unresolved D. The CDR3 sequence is CASSQDFTFSYNEQFF. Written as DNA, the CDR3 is TGTGCCAGCAGCCAAGATTTCACATTCTCCTACAATGAGCAGTTCTTC.